These T cell receptor beta chains were read from a single sample in a study of post-analysis software for immune sequencing data. In TCRdb, the PCR reads were re-called with MiXCR into one record per CDR3 protein. The profile shows roughly 570,000 distinct CDR3 sequences, around a third of them singletons. The source material was blood. These receptors were taken from a girl aged 2 to 17 with multiple sclerosis. CDR3s include the opening cysteine and the closing phenylalanine or tryptophan. The D gene is left open where the match is weak. Expanded clones are given a class, and other clones once, few, many or no size at all.

size	J	D	V	DNA	CDR3
few	TRBJ1-2	.	TRBV3-1	TGTGCCAGCAGCCAAGCCTTTGGTGGCTACACCTTC	CASSQAFGGYTF
.	TRBJ2-7	.	TRBV12-3/TRBV12-4	TGTGCCAGCTCCCAAATGGGGGCGGGGGCGAGCGAGCAGTACTTC	CASSQMGAGASEQYF
.	TRBJ1-2	.	TRBV10-3	TGTGCCATCACCCCCTCTTGGTCAGTGGGCTATGGCTACACCTTC	CAITPSWSVGYGYTF
.	TRBJ1-2	.	TRBV6-5	TGTGCCAGCAGGTACAGCCGGGCCTCCTATGGCTACACCTTC	CASRYSRASYGYTF
few	TRBJ1-1	TRBD1	TRBV9	TGTGCCAGCAGCGTAAAAACAGGGGGCACTGAAGCTTTCTTT	CASSVKTGGTEAFF
.	TRBJ2-7	.	TRBV5-1	TGCGCCAGCAGCTTGGGCCCCGCGAGAGGAGAGCAGTACTTC	CASSLGPARGEQYF
few	TRBJ2-1	.	TRBV2	TGTGCCAGCAGTGAATCAAGACTAGGGGCCTCGGATGAGCAGTTCTTC	CASSESRLGASDEQFF
.	TRBJ1-1	.	TRBV10-3	TGTGCCATCAGTGCGGAGAACACTGAAGCTTTCTTT	CAISAENTEAFF
few	TRBJ2-7	.	TRBV9	TGTGCCAGCAGCGTAGGGACACAATCCTACGAGCAGTACTTC	CASSVGTQSYEQYF
.	TRBJ1-1	.	TRBV7-6	TGTGCCAGCAGCTTTTTGGTTCGGGGTGAAGCTTTCTTT	CASSFLVRGEAFF
.	TRBJ2-7	TRBD1	TRBV20-1	TGCAGTGCTAGAGATACCGGGACAGGGGGAGTCGAGCAGTACTTC	CSARDTGTGGVEQYF
.	TRBJ2-1	TRBD2	TRBV27	TGTGCCAGCAAAATGACTAGCGGGGGGCCAGATGAGCAGTTCTTC	CASKMTSGGPDEQFF
few	TRBJ2-1	.	TRBV5-1	TGCGCCAGCAGCTTGGTTGGGGGGGCCCCGGACAATGAGCAGTTCTTC	CASSLVGGAPDNEQFF
few	TRBJ2-1	TRBD1	TRBV7-3	TGTGCCAGCAGCTTGGACAGGGGGCCCCTTCCCCCAACCAATGAGCAGTTCTTC	CASSLDRGPLPPTNEQFF
few	TRBJ2-1	.	TRBV3-1	TGTGCCAGCAGCCAAGATCCGACTAGAGAGCAGTTCTTC	CASSQDPTREQFF
.	TRBJ2-2	.	TRBV5-1	TGCGCCAGCAGCCCTACGGAGAACACCGGGGAGCTGTTTTTT	CASSPTENTGELFF